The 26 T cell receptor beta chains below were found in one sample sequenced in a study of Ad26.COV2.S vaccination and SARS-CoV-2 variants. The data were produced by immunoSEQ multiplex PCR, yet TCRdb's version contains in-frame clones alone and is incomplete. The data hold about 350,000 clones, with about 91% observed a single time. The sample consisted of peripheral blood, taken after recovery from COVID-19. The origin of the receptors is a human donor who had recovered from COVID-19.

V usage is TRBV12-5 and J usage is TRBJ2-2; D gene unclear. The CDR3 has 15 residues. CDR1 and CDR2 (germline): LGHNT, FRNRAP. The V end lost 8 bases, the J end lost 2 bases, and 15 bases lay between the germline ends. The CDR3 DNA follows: TGTGCTAGTACTCCCGGACGGGCAAACACCGGGGAGCTGTTTTTT. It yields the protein CASTPGRANTGELFF. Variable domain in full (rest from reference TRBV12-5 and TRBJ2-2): DARVTQTPRHKVTEMGQEVTMRCQPILGHNTVFWYRQTMMQGLELLAYFRNRAPLDDSGMPKDRFSAEMPDATLATLKIQPSEPRDSAVYFCASTPGRANTGELFFGEGSRLTVL.

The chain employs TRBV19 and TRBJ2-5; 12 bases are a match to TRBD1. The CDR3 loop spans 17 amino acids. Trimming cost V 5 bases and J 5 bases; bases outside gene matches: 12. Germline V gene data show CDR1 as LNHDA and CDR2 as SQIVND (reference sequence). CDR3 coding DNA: TGTGCCAGTAGTCCACGGGACAGGGGGCCGTGGGGGGAGACCCAGTACTTC. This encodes CASSPRDRGPWGETQYF.

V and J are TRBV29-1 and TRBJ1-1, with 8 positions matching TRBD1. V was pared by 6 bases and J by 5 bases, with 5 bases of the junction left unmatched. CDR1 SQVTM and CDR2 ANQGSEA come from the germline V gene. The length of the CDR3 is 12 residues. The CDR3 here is CSVWTGTTEAFF. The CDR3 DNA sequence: TGCAGCGTCTGGACAGGGACGACTGAAGCTTTCTTT.

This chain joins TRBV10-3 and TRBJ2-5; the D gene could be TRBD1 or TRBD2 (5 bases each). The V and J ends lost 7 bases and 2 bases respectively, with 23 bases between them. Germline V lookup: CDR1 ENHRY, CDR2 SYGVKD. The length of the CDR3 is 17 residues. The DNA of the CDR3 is TGTGCCATCAAGGGAAGCTCTGGGGGTGAACGGCAAGAGACCCAGTACTTC. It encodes CAIKGSSGGERQETQYF.

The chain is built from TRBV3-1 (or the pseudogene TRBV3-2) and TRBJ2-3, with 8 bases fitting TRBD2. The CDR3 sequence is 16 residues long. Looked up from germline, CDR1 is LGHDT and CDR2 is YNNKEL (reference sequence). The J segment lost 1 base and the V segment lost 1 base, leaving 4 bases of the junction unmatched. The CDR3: CASSQVIGGGTDTQYF. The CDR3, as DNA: TGTGCCAGCAGCCAAGTAATCGGGGGGGGCACAGATACGCAGTATTTT.

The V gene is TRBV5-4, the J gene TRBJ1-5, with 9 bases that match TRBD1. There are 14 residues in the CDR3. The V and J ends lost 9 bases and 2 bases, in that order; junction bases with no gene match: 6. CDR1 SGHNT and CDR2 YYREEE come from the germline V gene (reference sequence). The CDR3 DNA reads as TGTGCCATGCGGGACAGGGCGGGCAATCAGCCCCAGCATTTT. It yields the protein CAMRDRAGNQPQHF.

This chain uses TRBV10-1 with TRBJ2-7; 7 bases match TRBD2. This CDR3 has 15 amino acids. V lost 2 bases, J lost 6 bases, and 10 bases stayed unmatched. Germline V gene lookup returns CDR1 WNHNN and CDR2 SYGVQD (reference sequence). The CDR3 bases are TGCGCCAGCAGTGAGGAACTCGGGACGGGAGGCGAGCAGTACTTC. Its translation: CASSEELGTGGEQYF.

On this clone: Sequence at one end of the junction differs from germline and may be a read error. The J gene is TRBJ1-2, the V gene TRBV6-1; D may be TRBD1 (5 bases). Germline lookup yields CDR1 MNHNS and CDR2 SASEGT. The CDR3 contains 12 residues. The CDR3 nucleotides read TGTGCCAGCAGTGAAGGGTACATGGGTAGGGGCTTC. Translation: CASSEGYMGRGF.

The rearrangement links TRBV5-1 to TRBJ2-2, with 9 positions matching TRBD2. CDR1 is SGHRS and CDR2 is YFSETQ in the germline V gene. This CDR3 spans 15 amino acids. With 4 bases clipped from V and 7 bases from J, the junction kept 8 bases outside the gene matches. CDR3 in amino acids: CASSPGGGEIGELFF. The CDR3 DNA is TGCGCCAGCAGCCCGGGCGGGGGGGAGATCGGGGAGCTGTTTTTT.

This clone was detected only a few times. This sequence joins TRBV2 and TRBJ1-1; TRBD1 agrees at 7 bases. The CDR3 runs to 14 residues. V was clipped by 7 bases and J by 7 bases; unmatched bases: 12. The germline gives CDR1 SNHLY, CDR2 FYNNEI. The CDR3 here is CASTEIDREGEAFF. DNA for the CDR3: TGTGCCAGCACCGAAATCGACAGGGAGGGTGAAGCTTTCTTT.

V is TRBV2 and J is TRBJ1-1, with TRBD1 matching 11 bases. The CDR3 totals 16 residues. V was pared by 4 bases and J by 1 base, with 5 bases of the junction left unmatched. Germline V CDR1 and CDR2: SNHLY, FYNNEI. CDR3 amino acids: CASSGTGGYPNTEAFF. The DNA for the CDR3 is TGTGCCAGCAGTGGGACAGGGGGCTACCCGAACACTGAAGCTTTCTTT.

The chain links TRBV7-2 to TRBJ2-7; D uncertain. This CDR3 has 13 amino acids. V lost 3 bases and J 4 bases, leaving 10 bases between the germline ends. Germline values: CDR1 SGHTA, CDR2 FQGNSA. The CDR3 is CASSLGSLYEQYF. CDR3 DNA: TGTGCCAGCAGCTTGGGCAGTTTGTACGAGCAGTACTTC.

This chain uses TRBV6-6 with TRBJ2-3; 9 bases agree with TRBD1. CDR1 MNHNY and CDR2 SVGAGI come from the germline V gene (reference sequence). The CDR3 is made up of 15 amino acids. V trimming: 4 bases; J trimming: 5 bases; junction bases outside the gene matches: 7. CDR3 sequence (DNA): TGTGCCAGCAGTTTACTACAGGGGGCCATAGATACGCAGTATTTT. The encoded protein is CASSLLQGAIDTQYF.

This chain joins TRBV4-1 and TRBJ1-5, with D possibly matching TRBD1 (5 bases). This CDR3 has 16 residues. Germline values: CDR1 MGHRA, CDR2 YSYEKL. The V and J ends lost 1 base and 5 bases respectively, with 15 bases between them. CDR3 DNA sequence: TGCGCCAGCAGCCAAGCCTTGGGGACCAGAGATCAGCCCCAGCATTTT. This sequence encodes CASSQALGTRDQPQHF.

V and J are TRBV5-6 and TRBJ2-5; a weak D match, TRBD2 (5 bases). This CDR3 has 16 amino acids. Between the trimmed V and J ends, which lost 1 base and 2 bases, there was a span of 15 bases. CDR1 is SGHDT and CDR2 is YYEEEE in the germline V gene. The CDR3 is CASSLNKNGVQETQYF. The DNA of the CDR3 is TGTGCCAGCAGCTTGAATAAAAACGGGGTACAAGAGACCCAGTACTTC. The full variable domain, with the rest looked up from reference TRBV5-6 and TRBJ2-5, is DAGVTQSPTHLIKTRGQQVTLRCSPKSGHDTVSWYQQALGQGPQFIFQYYEEEERQRGNFPDRFSGHQFPNYSSELNVNALLLGDSALYLCASSLNKNGVQETQYFGPGTRLLVL.

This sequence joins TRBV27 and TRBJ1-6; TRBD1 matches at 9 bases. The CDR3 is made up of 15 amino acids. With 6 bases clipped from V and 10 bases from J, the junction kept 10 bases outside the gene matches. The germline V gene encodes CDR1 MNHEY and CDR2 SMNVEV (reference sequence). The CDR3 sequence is CASRSYGTGFSPLHF. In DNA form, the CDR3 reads TGTGCCAGCAGAAGTTACGGGACAGGGTTCTCACCCCTCCACTTT.

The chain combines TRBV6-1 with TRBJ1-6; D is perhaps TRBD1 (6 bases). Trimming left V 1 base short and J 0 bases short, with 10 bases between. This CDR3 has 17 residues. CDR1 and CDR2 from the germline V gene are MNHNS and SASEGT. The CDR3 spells CASSEVDSSSYNSPLHF. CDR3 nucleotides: TGTGCCAGCAGTGAAGTGGACAGCAGCTCCTATAATTCACCCCTCCACTTT.

The CDR3 region has the DNA TGTGCCACCAGCAGAGAACCCCCCGGGCAGGGGGGGACAGATACGCAGTATTTT. Protein sequence: CATSREPPGQGGTDTQYF. The chain recombines TRBV15 with TRBJ2-3; TRBD1 or TRBD2 may be the D gene (7 bases each). There are 18 residues in the CDR3. The germline V gene encodes CDR1 LNHNV and CDR2 YYDKDF (reference sequence). Deletions cut 0 bases from V and 3 bases from J, with 19 bases between.

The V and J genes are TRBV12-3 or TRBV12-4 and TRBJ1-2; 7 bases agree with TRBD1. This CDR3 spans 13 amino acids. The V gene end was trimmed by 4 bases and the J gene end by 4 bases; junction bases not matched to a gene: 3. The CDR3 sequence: CASSSGQVYGYTF. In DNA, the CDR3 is TGTGCCAGCAGTTCCGGACAGGTCTATGGCTACACCTTC.

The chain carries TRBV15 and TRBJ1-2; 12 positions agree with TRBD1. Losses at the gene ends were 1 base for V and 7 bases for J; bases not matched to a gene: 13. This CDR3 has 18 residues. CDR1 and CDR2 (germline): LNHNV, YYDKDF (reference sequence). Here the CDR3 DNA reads TGTGCCACCAGCAGAGGCATAACCGGGACAGGGGGCGGCGGTGGCTACACCTTC. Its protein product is CATSRGITGTGGGGGYTF.

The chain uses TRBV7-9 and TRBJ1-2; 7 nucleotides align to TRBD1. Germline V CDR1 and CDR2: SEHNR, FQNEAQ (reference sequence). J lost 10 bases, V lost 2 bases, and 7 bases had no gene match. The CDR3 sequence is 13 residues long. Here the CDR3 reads CASSLNQGGHYTF. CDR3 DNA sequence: TGTGCCAGCAGCTTAAACCAGGGGGGACACTACACCTTC.

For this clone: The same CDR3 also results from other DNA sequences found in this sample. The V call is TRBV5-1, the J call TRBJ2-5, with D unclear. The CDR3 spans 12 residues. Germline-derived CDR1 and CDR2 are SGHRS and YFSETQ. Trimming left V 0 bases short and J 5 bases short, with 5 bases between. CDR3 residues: CASSLAEETQYF. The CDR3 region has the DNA TGCGCCAGCAGCTTGGCGGAGGAGACCCAGTACTTC.

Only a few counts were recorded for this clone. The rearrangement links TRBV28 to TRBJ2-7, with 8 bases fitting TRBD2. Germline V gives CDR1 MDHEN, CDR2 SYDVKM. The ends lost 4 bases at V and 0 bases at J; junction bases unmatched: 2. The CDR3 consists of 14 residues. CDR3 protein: CASSSGGNSYEQYF. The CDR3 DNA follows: TGTGCCAGCAGTTCGGGGGGGAACTCCTACGAGCAGTACTTC.

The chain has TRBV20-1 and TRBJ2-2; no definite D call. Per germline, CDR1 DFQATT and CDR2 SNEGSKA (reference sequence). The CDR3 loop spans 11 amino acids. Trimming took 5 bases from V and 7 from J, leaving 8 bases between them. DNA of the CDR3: TGCAGTGCTGGTACTTACGGGGAGCTGTTTTTT. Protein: CSAGTYGELFF.

The CDR3 here is CASSSTSGGPNEKLFF. The CDR3 nucleotides are TGTGCCAGCAGTTCGACAAGTGGGGGGCCTAATGAAAAACTGTTTTTT. This chain links TRBV6-6 with TRBJ1-4; TRBD1 is a possible D gene (6 bases). The CDR3 contains 16 residues. Trimming stripped 4 bases from V and 3 bases from J, with 15 bases between. CDR1 and CDR2 (germline): MNHNY, SVGAGI (reference sequence).

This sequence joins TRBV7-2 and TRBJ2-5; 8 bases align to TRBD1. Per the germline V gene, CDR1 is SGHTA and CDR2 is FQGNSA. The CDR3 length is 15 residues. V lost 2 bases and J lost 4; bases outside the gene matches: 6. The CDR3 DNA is TGTGCCAGCAGCTTAAACCCAGGGGGCGGAGAGACCCAGTACTTC. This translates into CASSLNPGGGETQYF.